What follows are 7 T cell receptor beta chains derived from one specimen sequenced in a study of CD8+ T cells in alopecia areata. RNA extraction was followed by reverse transcription into cDNA, which acted as the sequencing template. Only in-frame clones appear in the TCRdb table, and some are missing; sequencing was by immunoSEQ multiplex PCR. This table has some 110,000 clones, around 50% appearing once. The treatment is: oral pan-JAK inhibitor, 5-10 mg twice daily. The source material was CD8+ T cells sorted from blood, sampled at week 24, from a patient treated with tofacitinib. These receptors came from a human donor with alopecia areata.

This rearrangement joins TRBV7-9 to TRBJ1-1; 7 bases line up with TRBD1. This CDR3 has 15 amino acids. V gave up 1 base and J gave up 1 base; unmatched junction bases: 3. Germline CDR1 SEHNR, CDR2 FQNEAQ (reference sequence). The CDR3 loop reads CASSLGKGANTEAFF. The CDR3 DNA follows: TGTGCCAGCAGCTTAGGTAAGGGGGCGAACACTGAAGCTTTCTTT.

In the case of this clone: The limits of the CDR3 on the DNA are not certain, so only TCRdb's listed CDR3 is given. The chain joins TRBV6-5 to TRBJ1-2. The CDR3 is made up of 12 amino acids, end residues included. Germline V CDR1 and CDR2: MNHEY, SVGAGI. The CDR3 spells CASSYDFRGYTF.

This chain joins TRBV27 and TRBJ1-1; a weak D match, TRBD1 (6 bases). Germline values: CDR1 MNHEY, CDR2 SMNVEV (reference sequence). This CDR3 has 14 residues. V was clipped by 2 bases and J by 4 bases, with 11 bases between them. CDR3 loop: CASSLVRGSTEAFF. CDR3 coding DNA: TGTGCCAGCAGTTTAGTCAGGGGATCCACTGAAGCTTTCTTT.

The chain couples TRBV2 to TRBJ1-5, with 9 bases fitting TRBD1. The V segment lost 5 bases and the J segment 5 bases; nucleotides outside the gene matches: 13. CDR3 size: 17 residues. Looked up from germline, CDR1 is SNHLY and CDR2 is FYNNEI. CDR3: CASSSEGEDRGHQPQHF. For the CDR3, the DNA is TGTGCCAGCAGTTCGGAGGGAGAGGACAGGGGTCATCAGCCCCAGCATTTT. The full variable domain, its missing parts supplied by reference TRBV2 and TRBJ1-5, is EPEVTQTPSHQVTQMGQEVILRCVPISNHLYFYWYRQILGQKVEFLVSFYNNEISEKSEIFDDQFSVERPDGSNFTLKIRSTKLEDSAMYFCASSSEGEDRGHQPQHFGDGTRLSIL.

The gene calls are TRBV29-1 and TRBJ2-7; D could derive from TRBD1 or TRBD2 (5 bases each). The germline V gene encodes CDR1 SQVTM and CDR2 ANQGSEA. V lost 4 bases, J lost 0 bases, and 16 bases lay in between. This CDR3 has 15 residues. The DNA of the CDR3 is TGCAGCGTTGCCGGGACGGAGGTTAGCTCCTACGAGCAGTACTTC. Translating gives CSVAGTEVSSYEQYF.

V gene TRBV5-6 combines with J gene TRBJ2-7; weak D call: TRBD1 (7 bases). V shed 4 bases and J shed 3 bases, with 14 bases lying between them. Germline CDR1 reads SGHDT; CDR2 reads YYEEEE. CDR3 length: 14 amino acids. The CDR3 is CASSAGQTFYEQYF. CDR3 DNA: TGTGCCAGCAGCGCGGGACAGACATTCTACGAGCAGTACTTC.

This sequence joins TRBV5-1 and TRBJ1-1; D not certain. Germline V gene data show CDR1 as SGHRS and CDR2 as YFSETQ. This CDR3 comprises 15 residues. Trimming pared 0 bases from V and 5 bases from J, leaving 14 bases between. CDR3 bases: TGCGCCAGCAGCTTGGGACCGATAGGCGCGACTGAAGCTTTCTTT. Translating gives CASSLGPIGATEAFF. The variable domain in full, completed from reference TRBV5-1 and TRBJ1-1, reads KAGVTQTPRYLIKTRGQQVTLSCSPISGHRSVSWYQQTPGQGLQFLFEYFSETQRNKGNFPGRFSGRQFSNSRSEMNVSTLELGDSALYLCASSLGPIGATEAFFGQGTRLTVV.